The rows below give T cell receptor beta chains drawn from one sample of a study of cytomegalovirus exposure and HLA in healthy donors. Libraries were prepared by immunoSEQ multiplex PCR; TCRdb keeps only in-frame clonotypes and omits some of them. Among roughly 100,000 clones listed, about 16% were seen once. Sample: PBMCs. These receptors all come from a female donor in good health and CMV-seronegative. The CDR3 runs from the conserved cysteine through the conserved F or W. A D gene is named only where the DNA matches it firmly. Clone size appears in some rows only: once, few, many, or a class for an expanded clone.

cdr3_nt cdr3_aa j_call clone_size d_call v_call
TGCGCCAGCAGCCCGACAGGGAGAGGACTTGGCAATCAGCCCCAGCATTTT CASSPTGRGLGNQPQHF TRBJ1-5 - TRBD1 TRBV4-1
TGTGCCAGCAGCTTAATGGCTAGTCGCCCCTACGAGCAGTACTTC CASSLMASRPYEQYF TRBJ2-7 - - TRBV2
TGTGCCAGTAGTACGGGACTCACCTACGAGCAGTACTTC CASSTGLTYEQYF TRBJ2-7 few - TRBV19
TGTGCCAGCACCCAACTAGACGGGCAGACCCAGTACTTC CASTQLDGQTQYF TRBJ2-5 few - TRBV13
TGTGCCTGGAGTATGACACTAGCGGGAGGGAGGGAGCAGTTCTTC CAWSMTLAGGREQFF TRBJ2-1 - TRBD2 TRBV30
TGTGCCAGCAGCCCATTGACACGGAACACTGAAGCTTTCTTT CASSPLTRNTEAFF TRBJ1-1 - - TRBV9
TGTGCCATCAGTGTAGGCGAGGGTAACGATGAGCAGTTCTTC CAISVGEGNDEQFF TRBJ2-1 - - TRBV10-3
TGCGCCAGCAGCCAAGACTTCCCTAGCGGAGGCAATGAGCAGTTCTTC CASSQDFPSGGNEQFF TRBJ2-1 - TRBD2 TRBV4-3
TGTGCCAGCAGCTTAAGGACAGGGGGCAGGGCCTATGGCTACACCTTC CASSLRTGGRAYGYTF TRBJ1-2 - TRBD1 TRBV7-2
TGTGCCTGGAACGGCGGGGGCTCTGGGGCCCAGTACTTC CAWNGGGSGAQYF TRBJ2-5 few - TRBV30
TGTGCCAGCAGTTACGACAGAAACTATGGCTACACCTTC CASSYDRNYGYTF TRBJ1-2 few - TRBV6-5
TGCGCCAGCAGCAACCGCAGGGCAAATGACTATGGCTACACCTTC CASSNRRANDYGYTF TRBJ1-2 - - TRBV5-1
TGTGCCAGCAGTGAACTGCGCCAGACTAATCAGCCCCAGCATTTT CASSELRQTNQPQHF TRBJ1-5 - - TRBV2
TGTGCCAGCAGCTTAGCTCGGGGACTAGCGGGAGGAAAAGATACGCAGTATTTT CASSLARGLAGGKDTQYF TRBJ2-3 once TRBD2 TRBV11-1
TGTGCCTGGAGTGGCGACAGGTCCGGTACCTACGAGCAGTACTTC CAWSGDRSGTYEQYF TRBJ2-7 few - TRBV30
TGTGCCAGCATAAGCCGCGGGGAGCAGTACTTC CASISRGEQYF TRBJ2-7 few - TRBV27
TGTGCCAGCAGCTTTAGGGGGACAGGGGACTCACCCCTCCACTTT CASSFRGTGDSPLHF TRBJ1-6 - TRBD1 TRBV11-2
TGTGCCAGCAGTTTATCGGGAGTCTCCTACAATGAGCAGTTCTTC CASSLSGVSYNEQFF TRBJ2-1 few - TRBV27
TGTGCCAGCAGCCCCAGGGGATCCCACAATGAGCAGTTCTTC CASSPRGSHNEQFF TRBJ2-1 - - TRBV4-2
TGTGCCAGCAGCCCCCTCGGACTAGCGGGGCCTGCGGGCGGGGGGGAGCTGTTTTTT CASSPLGLAGPAGGGELFF TRBJ2-2 few TRBD2 TRBV13
TGCGCCAGCAGCAACAAAGAAGGGACAGCTTATAATTCACCCCTCCACTTT CASSNKEGTAYNSPLHF TRBJ1-6 - TRBD1 TRBV5-1
TGCGCCAGCAGCCCCCCGACCGCTGCGGGTACGCAGTATTTT CASSPPTAAGTQYF TRBJ2-3 - - TRBV4-1
TGTGCCAGCAGCCAGGGGACAGGGATGTGGGAGACCCAGTACTTC CASSQGTGMWETQYF TRBJ2-5 few TRBD1 TRBV11-3
TGCGCCAGCAGCCAAGGTTTGACTTTTCCCAACATTCAGTACTTC CASSQGLTFPNIQYF TRBJ2-4 few - TRBV4-3
TGTGCCAGCAGCGTAGCTCTAGACGGGAACACTGAAGCTTTCTTT CASSVALDGNTEAFF TRBJ1-1 few - TRBV9
TGCGCCAGCAGCCAGGGGATGGACAGCCGAAGCGTAACTAATGAAAAACTGTTTTTT CASSQGMDSRSVTNEKLFF TRBJ1-4 - - TRBV4-3
TGTGCCAGCAGCTTAATACCATTACCGGGACAGGGGATTGGTACTGAAGCTTTCTTT CASSLIPLPGQGIGTEAFF TRBJ1-1 few TRBD1 TRBV7-9
TGTGCCAGCGGTGACAGGGGAGAGACCCAGTACTTC CASGDRGETQYF TRBJ2-5 - TRBD1 TRBV2
TGTGCCAGCAGCAAGCCCCGGGGGGGTCAAGAGACCCAGTACTTC CASSKPRGGQETQYF TRBJ2-5 few TRBD2 TRBV5-8
TGTGCCACCAGCATCGAGGAGTCGGGCACTGAAGCTTTCTTT CATSIEESGTEAFF TRBJ1-1 few - TRBV15
TGCGCCAGCAGTGATGTCGGCAGGCCCTACGAGCAGTACTTC CASSDVGRPYEQYF TRBJ2-7 few - TRBV10-1
TGTGCCAGCAGCTTAGAGGGGCAGGGTCGGGGCTACACCTTC CASSLEGQGRGYTF TRBJ1-2 - - TRBV11-2
TGTGCCAGCAGTTTAGCAGGTTTCAGATCTAACACTGAAGCTTTCTTT CASSLAGFRSNTEAFF TRBJ1-1 - - TRBV27
TGTGCCAGCAGTATGGGACTAGCGGGAGGGCCTTACGAGCAGTACTTC CASSMGLAGGPYEQYF TRBJ2-7 - TRBD2 TRBV27
TGCGCCAGCAGCCAAGCCGGGACAGGGGCAGTTAGGGGGTACAATGAGCAGTTCTTC CASSQAGTGAVRGYNEQFF TRBJ2-1 once TRBD1 TRBV4-3
TGCAGCGTTGTAAGCAACGAGCAGTACTTC CSVVSNEQYF TRBJ2-7 few - TRBV29-1
TGTGCCAGTTGCCGGGACAGGGGCACAGATACGCAGTATTTT CASCRDRGTDTQYF TRBJ2-3 - TRBD1 TRBV6-1
TGTGCCAGCAGCTTAGGACAGGGGGGTGGCTACACCTTC CASSLGQGGGYTF TRBJ1-2 few TRBD1 TRBV11-2
TGTGCCAGCGAACCGGGACTTCCTAGGGTCGGGGAGCTGTTTTTT CASEPGLPRVGELFF TRBJ2-2 few - TRBV6-1
TGTGCCAGCACACACGACATACGGAACACTGAAGCTTTCTTT CASTHDIRNTEAFF TRBJ1-1 - - TRBV6-1
TGCAGCGGTCAAGGTAGCGGGGGGCTAGATGAGCAGTTCTTC CSGQGSGGLDEQFF TRBJ2-1 few TRBD2 TRBV29-1
TGTGCCAGCACCCATCAGGGTGGAGAGACCCAGTACTTC CASTHQGGETQYF TRBJ2-5 few - TRBV6-4
TGTGCCAGCAGCGTAGCTAGCGGGGGTGAGACCCAGTACTTC CASSVASGGETQYF TRBJ2-5 - TRBD2 TRBV9
TGTGCCTGGAGTGTACAGATGGGTGAGACCCAGTACTTC CAWSVQMGETQYF TRBJ2-5 - - TRBV30
TGTGCCAGTAGGGAAGCGGGGGGCTCCACAGATACGCAGTATTTT CASREAGGSTDTQYF TRBJ2-3 - TRBD2 TRBV19
TGTGCCAGCAGCAAAGAAGGCCAGGGGATGTCCTGCGAGCAGTACTTC CASSKEGQGMSCEQYF TRBJ2-7 few - TRBV21-1
TGTGCCAGCAGCCCCTGGAGCTCCTACAATGAGCAGTTCTTC CASSPWSSYNEQFF TRBJ2-1 - - TRBV5-4
TGTGCCAGCTCACCATTCGACAGGGGTGGCAATCAGCCCCAGCATTTT CASSPFDRGGNQPQHF TRBJ1-5 once TRBD1 TRBV18
TGTGCCAGCAGCTTTCGGAGGGACACTGAAGCTTTCTTT CASSFRRDTEAFF TRBJ1-1 few - TRBV7-9
TGTGCCAGCAGTTCGACCTATCCGGGCCCGCGGGGTTATGGCTACACCTTC CASSSTYPGPRGYGYTF TRBJ1-2 - - TRBV27
TGTGCCACCTCCGGGACAGCAATCGGGACCCAGTACTTC CATSGTAIGTQYF TRBJ2-5 few TRBD1 TRBV7-8
TGTGCCACCTTGGGACAGCAAGAGACCCAGTACTTC CATLGQQETQYF TRBJ2-5 - TRBD1 TRBV6-6
TGTGCCTGGATTGGCGGGGCGAAAGATACGCAGTATTTT CAWIGGAKDTQYF TRBJ2-3 - - TRBV30
TGTGCCAGCAGTTACGGGTGGCGAGGCGAGCAGTTCTTC CASSYGWRGEQFF TRBJ2-1 - - TRBV6-5
TGTGCCTGGAAGGGAGGACAGGGGACTGAAAAACTGTTTTTT CAWKGGQGTEKLFF TRBJ1-4 - TRBD1 TRBV30